Each of the 25 T cell receptor beta chains below was sequenced from the same sample in a study of blood T cell repertoires in COVID-19. Assay used: immunoSEQ multiplex PCR; TCRdb lists only in-frame clones, some missing. The sample includes a few hundred thousand clones, roughly 87% of them seen just once. The source material was PBMCs or T cells enriched from blood (not recorded which). These receptors were collected from a woman in her 30s who had recovered from COVID-19.

The chain combines TRBV2 with TRBJ2-7, with a weak D call TRBD1 (6 bases). The germline V and J ends were trimmed by 0 bases and 0 bases, with 9 bases remaining between them. The CDR3 is 15 amino acids. Germline CDR1 reads SNHLY; CDR2 reads FYNNEI. The CDR3, as DNA: TGTGCCAGCAGTGAAGCTGGGACATACTCCTACGAGCAGTACTTC. Its protein is CASSEAGTYSYEQYF.

This chain joins TRBV25-1 and TRBJ1-6; D ambiguous. Germline V gene sequence: CDR1 MGHDK, CDR2 SYGVNS. Trimming stripped 1 base from V and 11 bases from J, with 12 bases between. This CDR3 spans 14 amino acids. This CDR3 is CASSESGVSTPLHF. CDR3 bases: TGTGCCAGCAGTGAATCCGGGGTGAGTACACCCCTCCACTTT.

The rearrangement joins TRBV5-1 to TRBJ2-2; 7 positions match TRBD1. CDR1 and CDR2 from the germline V gene are SGHRS and YFSETQ. Unmatched junction bases numbered 11, after V lost 4 bases and J lost 8 bases. The CDR3 has 15 amino acids. The CDR3 protein is CASSATGMGSGELFF. The CDR3 DNA sequence: TGCGCCAGCAGCGCGACAGGGATGGGGTCGGGGGAGCTGTTTTTT.

The gene calls are TRBV9 and TRBJ1-1, with D maybe TRBD1 (5 bases). Germline values: CDR1 SGDLS, CDR2 YYNGEE. V was cut by 3 bases and J by 3 bases, with 12 bases left in between. The CDR3 contains 14 residues. Here the CDR3 reads CASSDRFTDTEAFF. The CDR3 DNA follows: TGTGCCAGCAGCGACAGGTTTACGGACACTGAAGCTTTCTTT. Full variable domain (outside the CDR3, taken from reference TRBV9 and TRBJ1-1): DSGVTQTPKHLITATGQRVTLRCSPRSGDLSVYWYQQSLDQGLQFLIQYYNGEERAKGNILERFSAQQFPDLHSELNLSSLELGDSALYFCASSDRFTDTEAFFGQGTRLTVV.

This chain connects TRBV5-4 to TRBJ2-5; D is unclear. V was shortened by 4 bases and J by 5 bases, with 12 bases between the two germline ends. The germline CDR1 and CDR2 sequences are SGHNT and YYREEE (reference sequence). The CDR3 runs 13 residues. The CDR3 region is CASSAVLEETQYF. The CDR3 nucleotides read TGTGCCAGCAGCGCAGTCCTGGAGGAGACCCAGTACTTC.

The chain joins TRBV20-1 to TRBJ1-2; D is undetermined. Germline CDR1 and CDR2: DFQATT and SNEGSKA (reference sequence). The CDR3 has 11 amino acids. Trimming left V 7 bases short and J 5 bases short, with 11 bases between. CDR3 region: CSGPGSYGYTF. The CDR3 DNA sequence: TGCAGTGGGCCAGGCTCTTATGGCTACACCTTC.

This clone was counted a single time. CDR3 sequence: CASSLGQWITEAFF. CDR3 sequence (DNA): TGTGCCAGCAGCTTGGGACAATGGATCACTGAAGCTTTCTTT. The chain has TRBV5-8 and TRBJ1-1, with unresolved D. Germline V gives CDR1 SGHTS, CDR2 YDEGEE. This CDR3 has 14 residues. The V gene lost 0 bases and the J gene lost 4 bases, with 10 bases spanning the gap.

The chain joins TRBV28 to TRBJ2-5; D remains ambiguous. The CDR3 is 14 amino acids. CDR1 and CDR2 from the germline V gene are MDHEN and SYDVKM. The germline V and J ends were trimmed by 4 bases and 5 bases, with 14 bases remaining between them. CDR3 in amino acids: CASSSPHGSETQYF. The CDR3 nucleotides are TGTGCCAGCAGTTCTCCACATGGCTCGGAGACCCAGTACTTC.

This clone was detected once. V gene TRBV24-1 combines with J gene TRBJ1-5; maybe TRBD1 (5 bases). This CDR3 has 13 residues. Deletions cut 5 bases from V and 3 bases from J, with 7 bases between. Germline CDR1 and CDR2: KGHDR and SFDVKD. For the CDR3, the DNA is TGTGCCACCAGTGGGACACACAATCAGCCCCAGCATTTT. Translation gives CATSGTHNQPQHF.

V usage is TRBV24-1 and J usage is TRBJ2-2, with D hard to call. CDR1 KGHDR and CDR2 SFDVKD come from the germline V gene. V was trimmed by 3 bases and J by 5 bases, leaving 6 bases between them. The CDR3 sequence is 13 residues long. In DNA form, the CDR3 reads TGTGCCACCAGTGATATCGGGACCGGGGAGCTGTTTTTT. The encoded protein is CATSDIGTGELFF.

The chain carries TRBV12-3 or TRBV12-4 and TRBJ1-1; D is possibly TRBD1 (5 bases). The CDR3 consists of 13 residues. V shed 6 bases and J shed 5 bases, with 13 bases lying between them. Written as DNA, the CDR3 is TGTGCCAGCAGAACCACAGGTTTGACTGAAGCTTTCTTT. Encoded protein: CASRTTGLTEAFF.

This chain uses TRBV7-8 with TRBJ1-1; TRBD1 aligns across 8 bases. The CDR3 sequence is 17 residues long. Germline CDR1 reads SGHVS; CDR2 reads FQNEAQ. J was trimmed by 10 bases and V by 5 bases; bases with no gene match: 21. CDR3 sequence: CASSLSRTGTVPRRAFF. CDR3 DNA sequence: TGTGCCAGCAGCCTCTCTAGGACAGGGACCGTCCCCAGAAGAGCTTTCTTT. Full variable domain (missing parts from reference TRBV7-8 and TRBJ1-1): GAGVSQSPRYKVAKRGQDVALRCDPISGHVSLFWYQQALGQGPEFLTYFQNEAQLDKSGLPSDRFFAERPEGSVSTLKIQRTQQEDSAVYLCASSLSRTGTVPRRAFFGQGTRLTVV.

The CDR3 spells CASSPGQAVEWLSGELFF. CDR3 sequence (DNA): TGTGCCAGTAGCCCGGGACAGGCGGTGGAGTGGCTTTCCGGGGAGCTGTTTTTT. V is TRBV19 and J is TRBJ2-2; 8 nucleotides agree with TRBD1. V shed 6 bases, J shed 6 bases, and the junction held 18 bases outside the gene matches. CDR3 length: 18 residues. Germline values: CDR1 LNHDA, CDR2 SQIVND (reference sequence).

This chain links TRBV2 with TRBJ2-7, with TRBD2 matching over 15 bases. The CDR3 is 17 residues long. Germline-derived CDR1 and CDR2 are SNHLY and FYNNEI. V was clipped by 8 bases and J by 2 bases; unmatched bases: 10. The CDR3 sequence is CASQTGTSGGSPYEQYF. CDR3 in DNA: TGTGCCAGCCAAACCGGGACTAGCGGGGGGTCCCCCTACGAGCAGTACTTC.

This rearrangement joins TRBV19 to TRBJ1-2, with D tentatively TRBD1 (5 bases). Trimming shortened V by 4 bases and J by 0 bases, and 15 bases separated the two germline ends. This CDR3 is 16 amino acids long. Germline-derived CDR1 and CDR2 are LNHDA and SQIVND (reference sequence). CDR3 in DNA: TGTGCCAGTAGTACCCTTCAGACGGGGGCTAACTATGGCTACACCTTC. Its translation: CASSTLQTGANYGYTF. Combining the CDR3 with reference TRBV19 and TRBJ1-2 gives the whole variable domain DGGITQSPKYLFRKEGQNVTLSCEQNLNHDAMYWYRQDPGQGLRLIYYSQIVNDFQKGDIAEGYSVSREKKESFPLTVTSAQKNPTAFYLCASSTLQTGANYGYTFGSGTRLTVV.

This clone was seen a single time. The chain joins TRBV25-1 to TRBJ1-1; D is unresolved. V dropped 4 bases and J dropped 4 bases, with 13 bases sitting between them. Germline V CDR1 and CDR2: MGHDK, SYGVNS. CDR3 length: 14 amino acids. CDR3 DNA sequence: TGTGCCAGCAGTGCCCCCGGTCGGGGCACTGAAGCTTTCTTT. As protein: CASSAPGRGTEAFF.

The chain links TRBV6-5 to TRBJ2-7; 7 nucleotides line up with TRBD1. CDR3 length: 15 amino acids. J lost 2 bases, V lost 10 bases, and 14 bases had no gene match. Germline-derived CDR1 and CDR2 are MNHEY and SVGAGI. The CDR3 DNA follows: TGTGCCACACACAGGGGTATCGGTACTCCCTACGAGCAGTACTTC. This gives the protein CATHRGIGTPYEQYF.

The chain links TRBV28 to TRBJ1-3; 7 bases match TRBD1. After removal of 4 bases from V and 4 bases from J, the junction contained 7 bases not matched to a gene. The germline gives CDR1 MDHEN, CDR2 SYDVKM. The CDR3 extends over 15 amino acids. CDR3 loop: CASSSPGTAGNTIYF. The CDR3 DNA reads as TGTGCCAGCAGTTCTCCCGGGACAGCCGGAAACACCATATATTTT. Complete variable domain (other parts from reference TRBV28 and TRBJ1-3): DVKVTQSSRYLVKRTGEKVFLECVQDMDHENMFWYRQDPGLGLRLIYFSYDVKMKEKGDIPEGYSVSREKKERFSLILESASTNQTSMYLCASSSPGTAGNTIYFGEGSWLTVV.

The V call is TRBV5-1, the J call TRBJ1-2; D uncertain. Looked up from germline, CDR1 is SGHRS and CDR2 is YFSETQ. V shed 0 bases and J shed 8 bases, with 14 bases lying between them. The CDR3 is 14 residues long. This CDR3 reads CASSLGTDGGGYTF. CDR3 DNA: TGCGCCAGCAGCTTGGGGACGGATGGAGGGGGCTACACCTTC.

This chain connects TRBV5-4 to TRBJ1-1; D is perhaps TRBD1 (5 bases). The V and J ends lost 4 bases and 1 base respectively, with 14 bases between them. The CDR3 loop spans 15 amino acids. Per germline, CDR1 SGHNT and CDR2 YYREEE (reference sequence). CDR3 sequence reads: CASSPGGGANTEAFF. CDR3 nucleotides: TGTGCCAGCAGCCCCGGGGGGGGTGCGAACACTGAAGCTTTCTTT.

The CDR3 region is CASSQDTGQGAYGYTF. The CDR3 bases are TGTGCCAGCAGCCAGGACACGGGACAGGGCGCCTATGGCTACACCTTC. The chain employs TRBV14 and TRBJ1-2, with 9 positions matching TRBD1. The germline gives CDR1 SGHDN, CDR2 FVKESK. The CDR3 contains 16 residues. V was clipped by 3 bases and J by 4 bases; unmatched bases: 9.

Points on this clone: A read error may produce the germline difference seen at one junction end. The chain couples TRBV29-1 to TRBJ1-5; no firm D call. CDR1 SQVTM and CDR2 ANQGSEA come from the germline V gene. The CDR3 has 12 amino acids. Written as DNA, the CDR3 is TGCAGCGTTCGCCAGGCCAATCAGCTCCAGCATTTT. It is translated as CSVRQANQLQHF.

The chain has TRBV28 and TRBJ1-1; 10 nucleotides align to TRBD1. This CDR3 has 14 residues. Germline V CDR1 and CDR2: MDHEN, SYDVKM. The V gene end was trimmed by 5 bases and the J gene end by 11 bases; junction bases not matched to a gene: 11. CDR3 amino acids: CASSLTGGSKAAFF. CDR3 nucleotides: TGTGCCAGCAGTCTGACAGGGGGCTCAAAAGCGGCTTTCTTT.

The chain recombines TRBV3-1 (or the pseudogene TRBV3-2) with TRBJ2-1; no reliable D call. Trimming took 2 bases from V and 0 from J, leaving 8 bases between them. The CDR3 is 15 amino acids. CDR1 and CDR2 from the germline V gene are LGHDT and YNNKEL (reference sequence). The CDR3 is CASSQFPISYNEQFF. In nucleotides, the CDR3 is TGTGCCAGCAGCCAATTTCCCATCTCCTACAATGAGCAGTTCTTC.

The chain links TRBV7-9 to TRBJ2-5, with D perhaps TRBD2 (6 bases). Trimming removed 0 bases at V and 5 bases at J, with 13 bases between. This CDR3 comprises 15 residues. Germline-derived CDR1 and CDR2 are SEHNR and FQNEAQ (reference sequence). CDR3 sequence reads: CASSLASAGLETQYF. The CDR3 coding sequence is TGTGCCAGCAGCTTAGCGTCGGCGGGGCTTGAGACCCAGTACTTC.